A selection of T cell receptor beta chains follows, all from one sample in a study of Ad26.COV2.S vaccination and SARS-CoV-2 variants. The assay was immunoSEQ multiplex PCR, and TCRdb's table has in-frame clones only and misses some. The table has roughly 400,000 clones, around 91% seen once. The sequencing used peripheral blood, collected in a trial of Ad26.COV2.S vaccine versus placebo. Receptors originate from a person between 18 and 65 years old who received the Ad26.COV2.S COVID-19 vaccine or a placebo. The CDR3 runs from the conserved cysteine through the conserved F or W. A D gene is named only where the DNA matches it firmly. Rows may omit the clone size; those that give it use once, few, many or a size class.

d_call: .; v_call: TRBV29-1; clone_size: .; j_call: TRBJ2-2; cdr3_length: 16; cdr3_nt: TGCAGCGTTGAACTGCCAAGGACACTGAACACCGGGGAGCTGTTTTTT; cdr3_aa: CSVELPRTLNTGELFF
d_call: .; v_call: TRBV20-1; clone_size: .; j_call: TRBJ2-1; cdr3_length: 14; cdr3_nt: TGCAGTGCTAGTCGCATTCGGGACGGCAATGAGCAGTTCTTC; cdr3_aa: CSASRIRDGNEQFF
d_call: TRBD2; v_call: TRBV19; clone_size: .; j_call: TRBJ2-1; cdr3_length: 17; cdr3_nt: TGTGCCAGTAGTTCCCAAGTCCTAGCGGGAGTTTCCAATGAGCAGTTCTTC; cdr3_aa: CASSSQVLAGVSNEQFF
d_call: .; v_call: TRBV12-3/TRBV12-4; clone_size: .; j_call: TRBJ1-1; cdr3_length: 11; cdr3_nt: TGTGCCAGCAGTTCTGGTCGGGAAGCTTTCTTT; cdr3_aa: CASSSGREAFF
d_call: TRBD2; v_call: TRBV5-1; clone_size: .; j_call: TRBJ2-7; cdr3_length: 16; cdr3_nt: TGCGCCAGCAGCTCTAAACTAGCGGGAGGGCCGTACGAGCAGTACTTC; cdr3_aa: CASSSKLAGGPYEQYF
d_call: TRBD1; v_call: TRBV7-6; clone_size: .; j_call: TRBJ2-1; cdr3_length: 14; cdr3_nt: TGTGCCAGCAGCAGACGACAGGGCTCGGGTGAGCAGTTCTTC; cdr3_aa: CASSRRQGSGEQFF
d_call: TRBD1; v_call: TRBV18; clone_size: .; j_call: TRBJ1-1; cdr3_length: 15; cdr3_nt: TGTGCCAGCTCACCAGGAGGGACAGCCAACACTGAAGCTTTCTTT; cdr3_aa: CASSPGGTANTEAFF
d_call: TRBD2; v_call: TRBV9; clone_size: .; j_call: TRBJ2-2; cdr3_length: 15; cdr3_nt: TGTGCCAGCAGCGTGTCTAGCGGGATCACCGGGGAGCTGTTTTTT; cdr3_aa: CASSVSSGITGELFF
d_call: .; v_call: TRBV5-6; clone_size: .; j_call: TRBJ1-4; cdr3_length: 15; cdr3_nt: TGTGCCAGCAGCTTGGCTGGGGGGGCGCGTGAAAAACTGTTTTTT; cdr3_aa: CASSLAGGAREKLFF
d_call: .; v_call: TRBV5-6; clone_size: .; j_call: TRBJ2-1; cdr3_length: 15; cdr3_nt: TGTGCCAGCAGCTTTCCCCGGGACTTCAGGGCTGAGCAGTTCTTC; cdr3_aa: CASSFPRDFRAEQFF
d_call: TRBD2; v_call: TRBV19; clone_size: .; j_call: TRBJ2-1; cdr3_length: 16; cdr3_nt: TGTGCCAGTAGGGCGAGCGGGAGTGGGTCCTACAATGAGCAGTTCTTC; cdr3_aa: CASRASGSGSYNEQFF
d_call: TRBD2; v_call: TRBV5-4; clone_size: .; j_call: TRBJ2-7; cdr3_length: 16; cdr3_nt: TGTGCCAGCAGCTTGGGGGGGACTAGCGCCTTCTACGAGCAGTACTTC; cdr3_aa: CASSLGGTSAFYEQYF
d_call: .; v_call: TRBV28; clone_size: once; j_call: TRBJ1-1; cdr3_length: 15; cdr3_nt: TGTGCCAGCGTGGACTATATACAGGGGAACACTGAAGCTTTCTTT; cdr3_aa: CASVDYIQGNTEAFF
d_call: .; v_call: TRBV28; clone_size: .; j_call: TRBJ2-7; cdr3_length: 13; cdr3_nt: TGTGCCAGCAGTCCCCCGGGAGTCCTAGAGCAGTACTTC; cdr3_aa: CASSPPGVLEQYF
d_call: TRBD2; v_call: TRBV6-2/TRBV6-3; clone_size: once; j_call: TRBJ2-7; cdr3_length: 21; cdr3_nt: TGTGCCAGCAGTTACCTTGACCTACCAGGGGCTCTCAGCGGGAGTGGCTACGAGCAGTACTTC; cdr3_aa: CASSYLDLPGALSGSGYEQYF
d_call: TRBD1; v_call: TRBV5-6; clone_size: .; j_call: TRBJ1-3; cdr3_length: 14; cdr3_nt: TGTGCCAGCAGCCACCGGGACAGGGGAAACACCATATATTTT; cdr3_aa: CASSHRDRGNTIYF
d_call: TRBD2; v_call: TRBV11-3; clone_size: .; j_call: TRBJ2-5; cdr3_length: 15; cdr3_nt: TGTGCCAGCAGCTTGGTTAGCGGGAGCGGAGAGACCCAGTACTTC; cdr3_aa: CASSLVSGSGETQYF
d_call: .; v_call: TRBV28; clone_size: .; j_call: TRBJ2-4; cdr3_length: 17; cdr3_nt: TGTGCCAGCAGTTTTGGAGGGGGAAATCTAGCCAAAAACATTCAGTACTTC; cdr3_aa: CASSFGGGNLAKNIQYF
d_call: .; v_call: TRBV7-2; clone_size: many; j_call: TRBJ2-1; cdr3_length: 15; cdr3_nt: TGTGCCAGCAGCTTAGGGCTAGCCTACTACAATGAGCAGTTCTTC; cdr3_aa: CASSLGLAYYNEQFF
d_call: TRBD2; v_call: TRBV3-1/TRBV3-2; clone_size: .; j_call: TRBJ2-7; cdr3_length: 15; cdr3_nt: TGTGCCAGCAGCCGAGGACTAGTAGGGGACTACGAGCAGTACTTC; cdr3_aa: CASSRGLVGDYEQYF
d_call: TRBD2; v_call: TRBV6-2/TRBV6-3; clone_size: .; j_call: TRBJ2-7; cdr3_length: 14; cdr3_nt: TGTGCCAGCTGCCCCCCCGGCGGGAGGTACGAGCAGTACTTC; cdr3_aa: CASCPPGGRYEQYF
d_call: TRBD1; v_call: TRBV5-6; clone_size: .; j_call: TRBJ1-1; cdr3_length: 16; cdr3_nt: TGTGCCAGCAGCCGACAGGGGGCTTATCGAAACACTGAAGCTTTCTTT; cdr3_aa: CASSRQGAYRNTEAFF
d_call: .; v_call: TRBV7-8; clone_size: .; j_call: TRBJ1-1; cdr3_length: 13; cdr3_nt: TGTGCCAGCAGCTTAGATGTTAAAACTGAAGCTTTCTTT; cdr3_aa: CASSLDVKTEAFF
d_call: TRBD2; v_call: TRBV28; clone_size: .; j_call: TRBJ2-3; cdr3_length: 16; cdr3_nt: TGTGCCAGCAGTCACCCCGGGACTAGCGGTACAGATACGCAGTATTTT; cdr3_aa: CASSHPGTSGTDTQYF
d_call: .; v_call: TRBV28; clone_size: .; j_call: TRBJ2-1; cdr3_length: 13; cdr3_nt: TGTGCCAGCAGTTTCCCCCACGGGGATGAGCAGTTCTTC; cdr3_aa: CASSFPHGDEQFF
d_call: .; v_call: TRBV28; clone_size: .; j_call: TRBJ1-6; cdr3_length: 15; cdr3_nt: TGTGCCAGCAGTTTAGGACGGATAAGCAATTCACCCCTCCACTTT; cdr3_aa: CASSLGRISNSPLHF
d_call: .; v_call: TRBV28; clone_size: .; j_call: TRBJ2-6; cdr3_length: 16; cdr3_nt: TGTGCCAGCATTGGGGCCACGGACTCTGGGGCCAACGTCCTGACTTTC; cdr3_aa: CASIGATDSGANVLTF
d_call: TRBD1; v_call: TRBV5-1; clone_size: once; j_call: TRBJ2-5; cdr3_length: 14; cdr3_nt: TGCGCCAGCAGCCTGGGACAGGGCTTCGGGACCCAGTACTTC; cdr3_aa: CASSLGQGFGTQYF
d_call: TRBD1; v_call: TRBV2; clone_size: .; j_call: TRBJ1-6; cdr3_length: 14; cdr3_nt: TGTGCCAGCAACCGACAGGGTAATAATTCACCCCTCCACTTT; cdr3_aa: CASNRQGNNSPLHF
d_call: .; v_call: TRBV7-9; clone_size: .; j_call: TRBJ1-1; cdr3_length: 14; cdr3_nt: TGTGCCAGCAGCGAGCAGGGGTTAGGGACTGAAGCTTTCTTT; cdr3_aa: CASSEQGLGTEAFF
d_call: .; v_call: TRBV7-9; clone_size: .; j_call: TRBJ2-1; cdr3_length: 14; cdr3_nt: TGTGCCAGCAGCTTAGGCCGGAGCGTTAATGAGCAGTTCTTC; cdr3_aa: CASSLGRSVNEQFF
d_call: .; v_call: TRBV15; clone_size: .; j_call: TRBJ1-2; cdr3_length: 15; cdr3_nt: TGTGCCACCAGCAGAGGAAGCTTGACTCGGGCCGGCTACACCTTC; cdr3_aa: CATSRGSLTRAGYTF
d_call: .; v_call: TRBV6-6; clone_size: .; j_call: TRBJ1-2; cdr3_length: 15; cdr3_nt: TGTGCCAGCAATCAACAGGGCGAACCGGGCTATGGCTACACCTTC; cdr3_aa: CASNQQGEPGYGYTF
d_call: .; v_call: TRBV6-2/TRBV6-3; clone_size: .; j_call: TRBJ2-7; cdr3_length: 14; cdr3_nt: TGTGCCAGCAGTTGGGAAACTCGGGGGTACGAGCAGTACTTC; cdr3_aa: CASSWETRGYEQYF
d_call: .; v_call: TRBV6-2/TRBV6-3; clone_size: .; j_call: TRBJ2-2; cdr3_length: 16; cdr3_nt: TGTGCCAGCAGCCAGACCAGGGGAATGGGCACCGGGGAGCTGTTTTTT; cdr3_aa: CASSQTRGMGTGELFF
d_call: TRBD2; v_call: TRBV6-4; clone_size: .; j_call: TRBJ2-3; cdr3_length: 15; cdr3_nt: TGTGCCAGCAGCCCGACTAGCGGTTTCACAGATACGCAGTATTTT; cdr3_aa: CASSPTSGFTDTQYF
d_call: .; v_call: TRBV6-5; clone_size: .; j_call: TRBJ1-5; cdr3_length: 15; cdr3_nt: TGTGCCAGCAGCGGGGCCCAGGGTGGATGGCAGCCCCAGCATTTT; cdr3_aa: CASSGAQGGWQPQHF
d_call: .; v_call: TRBV27; clone_size: .; j_call: TRBJ1-6; cdr3_length: 15; cdr3_nt: TGTGCCAGCACCCTTTCTTGGGTATACGGTTCACCCCTCCACTTT; cdr3_aa: CASTLSWVYGSPLHF
d_call: TRBD1; v_call: TRBV10-3; clone_size: few; j_call: TRBJ1-5; cdr3_length: 14; cdr3_nt: TGTGCCATCAGGGGACAGGGAAGCAATCAGCCCCAGCATTTT; cdr3_aa: CAIRGQGSNQPQHF
d_call: TRBD2; v_call: TRBV18; clone_size: .; j_call: TRBJ2-5; cdr3_length: 15; cdr3_nt: TGTGCCAGCTCACCCCTAGCGGACCTCCAAGAGACCCAGTACTTC; cdr3_aa: CASSPLADLQETQYF
d_call: .; v_call: TRBV15; clone_size: .; j_call: TRBJ1-3; cdr3_length: 16; cdr3_nt: TGTGCCACCAGCAGAGTTGGCTCCGCCCTTGGAAACACCATATATTTT; cdr3_aa: CATSRVGSALGNTIYF
d_call: .; v_call: TRBV4-2; clone_size: .; j_call: TRBJ2-3; cdr3_length: 16; cdr3_nt: TGTGCCAGCAGCCAGTTAGCTGGAGGGCCATCAGATACGCAGTATTTT; cdr3_aa: CASSQLAGGPSDTQYF
d_call: .; v_call: TRBV5-4; clone_size: .; j_call: TRBJ2-1; cdr3_length: 14; cdr3_nt: TGTGCCAGCAGCCAACGGGGGCCCCGCAATGAGCAGTTCTTC; cdr3_aa: CASSQRGPRNEQFF
d_call: .; v_call: TRBV7-9; clone_size: once; j_call: TRBJ2-2; cdr3_length: 16; cdr3_nt: TGTGCCAGCAGCTTAGGGGACCAGAAAAACACCGGGGAGCTGTTTTTT; cdr3_aa: CASSLGDQKNTGELFF
d_call: .; v_call: TRBV28; clone_size: .; j_call: TRBJ1-2; cdr3_length: 12; cdr3_nt: TGTGCCAGCGGGGCCTCTCGCTATGGCTACACCTTC; cdr3_aa: CASGASRYGYTF
d_call: TRBD2; v_call: TRBV7-7; clone_size: few; j_call: TRBJ2-5; cdr3_length: 16; cdr3_nt: TGTGCTAGCAGCTTAACCTGGAGCGGGAGTGGAGAGACCCAGTACTTC; cdr3_aa: CASSLTWSGSGETQYF
d_call: TRBD2; v_call: TRBV18; clone_size: .; j_call: TRBJ2-7; cdr3_length: 16; cdr3_nt: TGTGCCAGCTCACCCCTAGGGATAGCGGGAGGTGGTGAGCAGTACTTC; cdr3_aa: CASSPLGIAGGGEQYF
d_call: TRBD1; v_call: TRBV19; clone_size: .; j_call: TRBJ2-5; cdr3_length: 15; cdr3_nt: TGTGCCACCTCTCCGGGCGGGACAGGGGTCCGGACCCAGTACTTC; cdr3_aa: CATSPGGTGVRTQYF
d_call: .; v_call: TRBV7-9; clone_size: .; j_call: TRBJ2-3; cdr3_length: 16; cdr3_nt: TGTGCCAGCAGCTTAAACCCTTTAGCGGGCACAGATACGCAGTATTTT; cdr3_aa: CASSLNPLAGTDTQYF
d_call: TRBD1; v_call: TRBV5-1; clone_size: .; j_call: TRBJ2-5; cdr3_length: 17; cdr3_nt: TGCGCCAGCAGCTTGGATATCCGGACAGGGAGTTCAGAGACCCAGTACTTC; cdr3_aa: CASSLDIRTGSSETQYF
d_call: .; v_call: TRBV4-3; clone_size: .; j_call: TRBJ2-2; cdr3_length: 16; cdr3_nt: TGCGCCAGCAGCCAAGACGGGCCGGAAGGGTCCGGGGAGCTGTTTTTT; cdr3_aa: CASSQDGPEGSGELFF
d_call: TRBD2; v_call: TRBV24-1; clone_size: .; j_call: TRBJ2-1; cdr3_length: 16; cdr3_nt: TGTGCCACCAGTGACCCTACTAGCGGGAGTAGGAATGAGCAGTTCTTC; cdr3_aa: CATSDPTSGSRNEQFF